This section outlines one T cell receptor (beta chain) sequence together with its context. What it recognizes is unknown. This entry belongs to a study of cytomegalovirus exposure and HLA in healthy donors. Germline lookup yields CDR1 MDHEN and CDR2 SYDVKM. This CDR3 has 15 residues. The germline V and J ends were trimmed by 1 base and 2 bases, with 12 bases remaining between them. General study findings and limits: In a later analysis, V- and J-gene trimming of beta chains associated with a DCLRE1C missense variant, replicated independently. Reportedly, TCR beta sequences accurately predicted HLA-A and HLA-B alleles in most subjects. Later on, an analysis found that several of the most significant clusters appeared to be linked to common viral pathogens, which included parvovirus B19. Donors belonging to an Asian-associated ancestry cluster reportedly showed fewer N-insertions in productive TCRs than the roughly 670-donor mean, according to what a later analysis found.

PCR amplification relied on 60 Vbeta primers (plus 13 Jbeta primers). The table came from immunoSEQ multiplex PCR; TCRdb's copy has only in-frame clones and leaves some out. In the table there are about 150,000 clones, approximately 88% of which are singletons. The sequencing input was PBMCs. This TCR was recovered from a woman aged 40 to 55 in good health and CMV-seronegative. The V call is TRBV28, the J call TRBJ2-7, with unresolved D. The CDR3 here is CASSLSGSSTYEQYF. The CDR3 coding sequence is TGTGCCAGCAGTTTATCTGGCAGTTCAACCTACGAGCAGTACTTC.